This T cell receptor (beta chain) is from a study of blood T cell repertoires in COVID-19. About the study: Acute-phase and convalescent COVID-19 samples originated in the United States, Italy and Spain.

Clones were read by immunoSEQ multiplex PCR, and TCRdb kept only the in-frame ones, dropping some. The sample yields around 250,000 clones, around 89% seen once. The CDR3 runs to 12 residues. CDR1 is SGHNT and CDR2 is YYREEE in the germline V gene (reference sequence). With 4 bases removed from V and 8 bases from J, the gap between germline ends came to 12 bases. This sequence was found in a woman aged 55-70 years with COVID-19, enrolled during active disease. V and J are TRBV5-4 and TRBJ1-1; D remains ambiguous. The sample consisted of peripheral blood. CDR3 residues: CASSPSGREAFF. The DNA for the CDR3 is TGTGCCAGCAGCCCCTCGGGGAGGGAAGCTTTCTTT.